This TCR beta chain was sequenced in a study of blood T cells in healthy people across ages (dated by TCRdb to between 2014 and 2017). Study-wide context: Template switching captured roughly one uniquely barcoded TCR beta cDNA molecule per two T cells in model experiments. To track age-related changes in TCR beta repertoire diversity, the study relied on deep sequencing normalized with unique cDNA molecular identifiers. To avoid experimental bias, donors of different ages were randomly spread across the sequencing lanes. Using the same blood draw, the study looked at two additional independent replicas of 1 million unique cDNA reads for two donors, one aged 18 to 30 and the other aged 80 or older. The donors were divided into four age groups: young (average around 17 years), middle-aged (approximately 39), aged (around 67) and long-lived (82).

What the work shows at the level of the full study, not this receptor alone: Observed TCR beta diversity per million T cells fell roughly linearly with age, and a significant reduction was already apparent by age about 36. Donor CMV infection status was unknown, potentially confounding age-related changes in expanded clonotypes. Because profiling used bulk unsorted PBMCs, naive and antigen-experienced compartments could not be compared conclusively. Compared with the aged group, the long-lived group had more naive CD4+ T cells, fewer expanded clones and increased TCR diversity, a pattern suggesting age selection. The percentage of naive T cells measured by flow cytometry correlated strongly with observed TCR beta diversity. Estimates of total diversity based on one million sequenced T cells were considered lower bounds and underestimates.

The library was generated by 5' RACE. Sequencing was performed on an Illumina HiSeq 2500. The second PCR ran for about 7 to 11 cycles and used a J-beta primer mix along with a sample-barcoded 5' primer. A template-switch 5' adaptor carrying 12 random nucleotides introduced a unique molecular identifier onto each TCR beta cDNA molecule. Each sample yielded at least 3 million CDR3-containing paired-end reads. The Mint cDNA synthesis kit, primed by a TRBC-specific oligonucleotide, was used to synthesize first-strand cDNA from all RNA. Following uracil-DNA glycosylase treatment, a first 18-cycle PCR with universal primers M1SS and BC2_uni_R was performed on all cDNA. The paper's processing steps were these. For normalization, 1 million high-quality reads were randomly selected from each sample, with every read carrying a distinct molecular identifier. Instead of being binned into consensus sequences, reads with shared molecular identifiers were discarded. MiTCR, run with a Q25 quality threshold and the strictest error-elimination algorithm, handled CDR3 identification, clonotype clustering and error correction. A nonparametric unseen species model with Euler transformation was used to estimate lower-bound total TCR beta diversity. TCRdb redid the processing of the public reads, applying fastp at Q25 and MiXCR, and retained in-frame beta chains. CDR3 protein duplicates are merged, each entry listing the most common genes and DNA. The V and J calls and clone size are TCRdb's, not the authors'. The sample table lists about 690,000 distinct CDR3 sequences, 40% to 45% of them with a count of one. Jointly, the top ten make up 25% to 35% of the sample.

Regarding this clonotype: This clone's antigen is unknown. Nothing much larger sits one base from this clone, and base qualities are not available.

The germline V gene (reference sequence) sets CDR1 to DFQATT and CDR2 to SNEGSKA. Trimming takes 5 bases off V and 6 bases off J; junction bases not matched to a gene: 12. From the cysteine through the phenylalanine, the CDR3 covers 15 amino acids. Just the 45-base CDR3 DNA is kept, in frame starting at base 1. The 39 donors, aged about 6 to 90 years, were systemically healthy Caucasian individuals from Russia. Each donor gave ten milliliters of peripheral blood, collected into EDTA-treated Vacutainer tubes. Ficoll-Paque density-gradient centrifugation was used to isolate PBMCs, with at least 7 million per sample. Trizol reagent was used to extract total RNA from PBMCs, with at least 6 micrograms per sample. Naive CD45RAhigh/CD27high T cell percentages were measured by flow cytometry on a PBMC aliquot from every donor.

The receptor comes from an elderly man in good health. Specimen: blood. In this chain, TRBV20-1 is recombined with TRBJ2-3; 9 bases in the junction line up with TRBD2. The encoded CDR3 is CSAGQASSGKDTQYF. The bases are TGCAGTGCTGGCCAGGCGTCTAGCGGGAAGGATACGCAGTATTTT.